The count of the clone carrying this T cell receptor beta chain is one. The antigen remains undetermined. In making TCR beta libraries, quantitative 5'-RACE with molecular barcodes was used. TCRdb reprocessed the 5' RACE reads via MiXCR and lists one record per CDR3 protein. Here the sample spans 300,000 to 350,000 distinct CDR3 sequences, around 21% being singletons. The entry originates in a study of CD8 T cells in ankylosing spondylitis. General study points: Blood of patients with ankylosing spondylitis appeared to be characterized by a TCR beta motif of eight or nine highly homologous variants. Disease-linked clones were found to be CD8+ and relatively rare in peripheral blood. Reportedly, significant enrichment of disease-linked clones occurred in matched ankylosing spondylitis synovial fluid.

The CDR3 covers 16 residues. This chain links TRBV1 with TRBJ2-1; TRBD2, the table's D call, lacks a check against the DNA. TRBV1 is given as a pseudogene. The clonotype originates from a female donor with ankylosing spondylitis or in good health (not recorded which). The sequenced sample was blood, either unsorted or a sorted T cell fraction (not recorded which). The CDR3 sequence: CTSSESTGRLDNEQFF. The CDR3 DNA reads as TGTACCAGCAGTGAAAGTACCGGGAGGCTAGACAATGAGCAGTTCTTC.